These 7 T cell receptor beta chains were all obtained from the same sample, sequenced in a study of control samples from healthy donors and cancer patients. Generated by immunoSEQ multiplex PCR, the TCRdb table keeps only in-frame clones and is missing some. The repertoire holds roughly 190,000 clones, with roughly nine tenths as singletons. The sequenced sample was blood. The receptors were sampled from a young man in good health.

The chain combines TRBV18 with TRBJ2-3; TRBD1 is a possible D gene (5 bases). Trimming left V 3 bases short and J 3 bases short, with 10 bases between. The CDR3 totals 14 residues. Germline CDR1 reads KGHSH; CDR2 reads LQKENI. CDR3 loop: CASSPRDSTDTQYF. In DNA form, the CDR3 reads TGTGCCAGCTCACCGAGAGACAGTACAGATACGCAGTATTTT.

The chain has TRBV19 and TRBJ1-5; perhaps TRBD1 as D (5 bases). Germline V lookup: CDR1 LNHDA, CDR2 SQIVND (reference sequence). The CDR3 runs 14 residues. V lost 3 bases and J lost 6, with 12 bases in between. As DNA, the CDR3 is TGTGCCAGTAGTATCCGGGGCCGAGGTCAGCCCCAGCATTTT. Its protein product is CASSIRGRGQPQHF.

The gene calls are TRBV19 and TRBJ1-5; D is perhaps TRBD1 (6 bases). The CDR3 length is 16 residues. Germline lookup yields CDR1 LNHDA and CDR2 SQIVND (reference sequence). With 5 bases removed from V and 6 bases from J, the gap between germline ends came to 20 bases. CDR3 loop: CASSESRRGVGQPQHF. The CDR3 nucleotides are TGTGCCAGTAGTGAAAGCAGAAGGGGGGTAGGTCAGCCCCAGCATTTT.

The V gene is TRBV7-9, the J gene TRBJ1-2, with D unresolved. The CDR3 has 14 residues. V gave up 3 bases and J gave up 8 bases, with 16 bases separating them. Germline loops: CDR1 SEHNR, CDR2 FQNEAQ (reference sequence). The CDR3 region is CASSFSTAIQGYTF. DNA for the CDR3: TGTGCCAGCAGCTTCTCGACTGCTATCCAGGGCTACACCTTC.

This chain joins TRBV6-6 and TRBJ1-4; D might be TRBD1 (6 bases). Germline V gene data show CDR1 as MNHNY and CDR2 as SVGAGI (reference sequence). CDR3 length: 15 amino acids. Trimming took off 0 bases at V and 8 bases at J, with 13 bases between the two ends. In DNA, the CDR3 is TGTGCCAGCAGTTACTCGGCGGGGGCAGGGGAAAAACTGTTTTTT. Translating gives CASSYSAGAGEKLFF.

V is TRBV3-1 (or the pseudogene TRBV3-2) and J is TRBJ1-3; TRBD1 is a possible D gene (6 bases). The CDR3 runs 15 residues. Germline V gene data show CDR1 as LGHDT and CDR2 as YNNKEL (reference sequence). Trimming removed 2 bases at V and 0 bases at J, with 8 bases between. The CDR3 DNA reads as TGTGCCAGCAGCCAAAAGGGGGGCTCTGGAAACACCATATATTTT. Protein product: CASSQKGGSGNTIYF.

V and J are TRBV7-8 and TRBJ2-3, with D tentatively TRBD1 (5 bases). Germline CDR1 and CDR2: SGHVS and FQNEAQ. CDR3 length equals 15 residues. V was trimmed by 7 bases and J by 4 bases, leaving 18 bases between them. The CDR3 sequence: CASTTNVGAADTQYF. The CDR3 DNA reads TGTGCCAGCACCACGAATGTAGGGGCGGCAGATACGCAGTATTTT.